This is a list of T cell receptor beta chains from one sample in a study of cytomegalovirus exposure and HLA in healthy donors. Produced via immunoSEQ multiplex PCR; TCRdb's table is partial and in-frame only. The repertoire holds 170,000 or so clones, with 65% to 90% as singletons. Sequenced sample: PBMCs. The receptors originated from a man aged 50-60 years in good health and CMV-seropositive. Each CDR3 is given without its conserved first and last residue.

CDR3 protein | J gene | V gene
ASSLGRGGGNQPQH | TRBJ1-5 | TRBV7-6
ASSYSRRGGGTEAF | TRBJ1-1 | TRBV6-5
ASTSGKVAGGPRETQY | TRBJ2-5 | TRBV11-3
ASSPRTASSCTDTQY | TRBJ2-3 | TRBV11-3
ASSQGDRQGVYSPLH | TRBJ1-6 | TRBV4-1
ASSESVATEAF | TRBJ1-1 | TRBV10-1
ASSSLRQGRYMNTEAF | TRBJ1-1 | TRBV27
ASSEGTGVSYEQY | TRBJ2-7 | TRBV2
ASSLYLAEGTGELF | TRBJ2-2 | TRBV7-8
ASSQEVGRTASPLH | TRBJ1-6 | TRBV4-1
ASSIYPGTEAF | TRBJ1-1 | TRBV19
ASSPTSGGFYEQY | TRBJ2-7 | TRBV7-3
ASSPEGPHTGELF | TRBJ2-2 | TRBV18
ASSSTKQGAKYEQY | TRBJ2-7 | TRBV7-9
ASSLTGVAYVYT | TRBJ1-2 | TRBV5-1
AWSPGASQGPIYGYT | TRBJ1-2 | TRBV30
ASSLGPTAGELF | TRBJ2-2 | TRBV7-3
ASSESGRLQGEAF | TRBJ1-1 | TRBV25-1
ATSNNEELAGETQY | TRBJ2-5 | TRBV15
ASSWTSDKNIQY | TRBJ2-4 | TRBV2
ASSRPTGSGETQY | TRBJ2-5 | TRBV11-2
ASSSPPGLGDVYT | TRBJ1-2 | TRBV5-8
ASRGEGRDIQY | TRBJ2-4 | TRBV6-1
ASSERDYGYT | TRBJ1-2 | TRBV25-1